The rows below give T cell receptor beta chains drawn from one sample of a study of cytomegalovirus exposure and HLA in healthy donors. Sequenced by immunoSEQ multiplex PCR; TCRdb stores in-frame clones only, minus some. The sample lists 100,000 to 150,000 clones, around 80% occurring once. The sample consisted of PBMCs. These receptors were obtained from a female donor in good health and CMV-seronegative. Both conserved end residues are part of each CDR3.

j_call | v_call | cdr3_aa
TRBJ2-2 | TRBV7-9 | CSSTEQAGELFF
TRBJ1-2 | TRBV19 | CASSNRGRQTANYGYTF
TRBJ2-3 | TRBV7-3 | CASSFGGADTQYF
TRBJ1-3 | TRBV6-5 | CASSPTGTGNTIYF
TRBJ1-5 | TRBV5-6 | CASSQGLNQPQHF
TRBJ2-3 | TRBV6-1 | CASSGRGGSTDTQYF
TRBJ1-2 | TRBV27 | CASKRTGAFNYGYTF
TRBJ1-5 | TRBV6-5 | CASTAARGGNQPQHF
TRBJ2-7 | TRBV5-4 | CASSTARTSGSRGEQYF
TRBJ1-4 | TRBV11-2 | CASSSIQGATNEKLFF
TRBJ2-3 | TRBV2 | CASSDEPLAGSDTQYF
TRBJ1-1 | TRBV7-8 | CASSPRGNIGAFF
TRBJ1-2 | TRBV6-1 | CASSDASDRGRYTF
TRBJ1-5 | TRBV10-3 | CAIRAGTGRHQPQHF
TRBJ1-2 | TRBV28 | CASSPTGGNGYTF
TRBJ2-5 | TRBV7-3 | CASSFGQGLKETQYF
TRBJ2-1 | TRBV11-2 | CASSRTRGLGNEQFF
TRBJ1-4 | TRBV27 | CASRLTRLNEKLFF
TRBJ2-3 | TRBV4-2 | CASSQTWGEADTQYF
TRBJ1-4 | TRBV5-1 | CASSLGVRTGDEKLFF
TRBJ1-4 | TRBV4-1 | CASSQDHRDGREKLFF
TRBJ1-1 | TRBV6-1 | CASSEWDRDNTEAFF
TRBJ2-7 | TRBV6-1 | CASSEIGSSYEQYF
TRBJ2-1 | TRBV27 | CASSFRQGVVNEQFF
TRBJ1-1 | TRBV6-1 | CASSLDGGGTEAFF
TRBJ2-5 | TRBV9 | CASSVPSGGPETQYF
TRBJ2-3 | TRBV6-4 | CASSDSWDSTDTQYF
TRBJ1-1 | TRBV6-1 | CASITTGEYTEAFF
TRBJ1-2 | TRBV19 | CASTHEGTANYGYTF
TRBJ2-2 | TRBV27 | CASSLSSTGADGELFF
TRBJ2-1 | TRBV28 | CASSFTRSSYNEQFF
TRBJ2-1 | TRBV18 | CASSPRSERYNEQFF
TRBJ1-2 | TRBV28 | CASSHGGSEANYGYTF
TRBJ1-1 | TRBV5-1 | CASSLTGAQNTEAFF
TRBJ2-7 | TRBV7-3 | CASSFLRGSEQYF
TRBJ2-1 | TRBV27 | CASSLSGELSYNEQFF
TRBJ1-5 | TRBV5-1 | CASSITGGAGQPQHF
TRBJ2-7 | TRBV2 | CASSPTMTYEQYF
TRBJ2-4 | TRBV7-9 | CASSLYGTSLAKNIQYF
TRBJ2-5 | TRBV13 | CASSYSGAGGGETQYF
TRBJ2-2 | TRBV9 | CASSPSPGNTGELFF
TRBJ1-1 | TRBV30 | CAWSPTGWQSSEAFF
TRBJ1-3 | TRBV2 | CASSGGVSGGNTIYF
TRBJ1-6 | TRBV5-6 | CASSRRDSYNSPLHF
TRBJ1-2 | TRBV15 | CATSRDPMTGAGGYTF
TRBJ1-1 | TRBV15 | CATSREEGSGTEAFF
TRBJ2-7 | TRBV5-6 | CASGLGGGRREQYF
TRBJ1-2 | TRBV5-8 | CASSAWGQSANYGYTF
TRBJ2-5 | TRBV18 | CASSPRRTGGREYF
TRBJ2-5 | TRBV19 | CATGDPGGETQYF
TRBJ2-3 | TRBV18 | CASSQWDRRTDTQYF
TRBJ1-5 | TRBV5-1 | CASSLQPQGGSQPQHF
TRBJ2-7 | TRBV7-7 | CASSPGQGTYEQYF